This entry features one T cell receptor (beta chain) sequence. These data are taken from a study of identifying expanded T cells in peripheral blood. The CDR3 runs to 16 residues. Trimming took off 3 bases at V and 3 bases at J, with 12 bases between the two ends. The V gene's germline CDR1 is MDHEN and CDR2 SYDVKM. Libraries were prepared by immunoSEQ multiplex PCR; TCRdb keeps only in-frame clonotypes and omits some of them. The sample shows more than 45,000 clones, roughly 89% of them seen only once. The origin of this receptor is a person aged 18-69 years in good health. The sequenced sample consisted of blood. This chain links TRBV28 with TRBJ2-6; D is unclear. The CDR3 coding sequence is TGTGCCAGCAGTTTGCACGGATTGTATGGGGCCAACGTCCTGACTTTC. The encoded protein is CASSLHGLYGANVLTF.